Given below is one TCR beta chain in context. No antigen is known for it. This CDR3 comprises 13 residues. The germline V gene has CDR1 MNHEY and CDR2 SVGAGI. V was trimmed by 9 bases and J by 2 bases, leaving 13 bases between them. 60 Vbeta and 13 Jbeta primers were used in PCR. Sequencing was performed with immunoSEQ multiplex PCR; in TCRdb, only in-frame clones are kept and a portion is missing. The sample consists of just under 95,000 clones, roughly 80% of them appearing once. The sample originates from a study of cytomegalovirus exposure and HLA in healthy donors. Looking at the study overall: Findings of an earlier analysis included around 100 million unique TCR beta sequences from about 180 million T cells. The study's findings and limits: Among the sequence variants, a highly shared cluster was likely an artifact of sequencing. Versus the roughly 700-donor mean, an Asian-associated ancestry cluster reportedly showed fewer N-insertions in a later analysis. The study reported that TCR beta sequences accurately predicted HLA-A and HLA-B alleles in most subjects.

V gene TRBV6-5 combines with J gene TRBJ2-5; D gene unclear. This sequence originates from a man in his fifties in good health and CMV-seropositive. Sequencing was done on a sample of PBMCs. CDR3 residues: CASSLALQETQYF. CDR3 DNA: TGTGCCAGTTCCCTCGCGTTACAAGAGACCCAGTACTTC.